The 11 T cell receptor beta chains presented below share a single source sample, sequenced in a study of blood T cell repertoires in COVID-19. Profiling relied on immunoSEQ multiplex PCR, and the TCRdb table lists in-frame clones only, not all of them. The sample holds 150,000 to 200,000 clones, around 85% seen once. Sequenced material: peripheral blood. The receptors shown here come from a man in his sixties or seventies with active or convalescent COVID-19.

The rearrangement uses TRBV9 and TRBJ1-4, with no clear D. The germline V gene has CDR1 SGDLS and CDR2 YYNGEE. V was trimmed by 4 bases and J by 4 bases, leaving 14 bases between them. There are 15 residues in the CDR3. The chain's CDR3 is CASSLRLGLNEKLFF. For the CDR3, the DNA is TGTGCCAGCAGCTTAAGACTTGGACTTAATGAAAAACTGTTTTTT.

This chain joins TRBV6-5 and TRBJ1-6; D not resolved. This CDR3 contains 14 residues. Germline V gene sequence: CDR1 MNHEY, CDR2 SVGAGI. Trimming removed 5 bases from V and 6 bases from J, with 11 bases in between. CDR3 sequence: CASSPVTGNSPLHF. CDR3 DNA: TGTGCCAGCAGTCCCGTGACGGGTAATTCACCCCTCCACTTT.

This chain uses TRBV11-2 with TRBJ1-1, with a tentative D call TRBD1 (5 bases). Germline loops: CDR1 SGHAT, CDR2 FQNNGV. The CDR3 runs to 17 residues. Trimming pared 0 bases from V and 1 base from J, leaving 15 bases between. Written as DNA, the CDR3 is TGTGCCAGCAGCTTAGATTACGCAGGGACTCAGAACACTGAAGCTTTCTTT. Translated: CASSLDYAGTQNTEAFF.

This clone has a handful of counts. CDR3 protein: CASSPPQGQGRTDTQYF. The CDR3 nucleotides read TGTGCCAGCTCACCACCCCAGGGGCAGGGACGTACAGATACGCAGTATTTT. The chain couples TRBV18 to TRBJ2-3, with D perhaps matching TRBD1 (6 bases). The germline V gene has CDR1 KGHSH and CDR2 LQKENI. Trimming removed 0 bases at V and 3 bases at J, with 16 bases between. CDR3 size: 17 residues.

The chain carries TRBV29-1 and TRBJ2-3; 7 bases align to TRBD2. The CDR3 is 12 amino acids. The germline V gene encodes CDR1 SQVTM and CDR2 ANQGSEA. The V segment lost 4 bases and the J segment 5 bases; nucleotides outside the gene matches: 3. CDR3 nucleotides: TGCAGCGTTGGTTGGGGGGGAGATACGCAGTATTTT. This translates into CSVGWGGDTQYF.

This clone is a singleton in its sample. V is TRBV28 and J is TRBJ2-1, with D tentatively TRBD1 (6 bases). The V end lost 6 bases, the J end lost 3 bases, and 12 bases lay between the germline ends. The germline V gene has CDR1 MDHEN and CDR2 SYDVKM. This CDR3 is built from 14 residues. CDR3 DNA sequence: TGTGCCAGCAGCAAGGGGGTTGGCTACAATGAGCAGTTCTTC. Its protein product is CASSKGVGYNEQFF.

The V gene is TRBV30, the J gene TRBJ1-5; TRBD1 might be the D (5 bases). Per germline, CDR1 GTSNPN and CDR2 SVGIG (reference sequence). V lost 5 bases and J 5 bases, leaving 19 bases between the germline ends. This CDR3 has 15 residues. In DNA form, the CDR3 reads TGTGCCTGGGATCACGGGACGGGGGGTGATCAGCCCCAGCATTTT. It is translated as CAWDHGTGGDQPQHF. The variable domain in full, with the rest retrieved from reference TRBV30 and TRBJ1-5, is SQTIHQWPATLVQPVGSPLSLECTVEGTSNPNLYWYRQAAGRGLQLLFYSVGIGQISSEVPQNLSASRPQDRQFILSSKKLLLSDSGFYLCAWDHGTGGDQPQHFGDGTRLSIL.

This chain joins TRBV28 and TRBJ2-5; a weak D match, TRBD2 (5 bases). This CDR3 comprises 15 residues. Per the germline V gene, CDR1 is MDHEN and CDR2 is SYDVKM. V was shortened by 4 bases and J by 6 bases, with 18 bases between the two germline ends. CDR3: CASSSGRVPKKTQYF. In DNA form, the CDR3 reads TGTGCCAGCAGTTCGGGAAGGGTCCCCAAAAAGACCCAGTACTTC.

This sequence joins TRBV9 and TRBJ1-1, with a weak D call TRBD1 (6 bases). This CDR3 has 15 amino acids. CDR1 and CDR2 (germline): SGDLS, YYNGEE. Trimming removed 5 bases at V and 4 bases at J, with 18 bases between. CDR3 loop: CASRDGGGQSTEAFF. The CDR3, as DNA: TGTGCCAGCAGAGATGGCGGGGGGCAAAGCACTGAAGCTTTCTTT.

This chain joins TRBV6-6 and TRBJ2-2; D perhaps matches TRBD1 (6 bases). The CDR3 is made up of 17 amino acids. Looked up from germline, CDR1 is MNHNY and CDR2 is SVGAGI (reference sequence). The V end was cut by 5 bases, the J end by 5 bases, with 21 bases between. The CDR3 loop reads CASSPRRQAPRTGELFF. The DNA for the CDR3 is TGTGCCAGCAGTCCCCGGAGACAGGCCCCGCGAACCGGGGAGCTGTTTTTT.

V is TRBV28 and J is TRBJ2-4; 7 bases fit TRBD1. Losses at the gene ends were 6 bases for V and 7 bases for J; bases not matched to a gene: 6. The V gene's germline CDR1 is MDHEN and CDR2 SYDVKM. There are 13 residues in the CDR3. CDR3 sequence (DNA): TGTGCCAGCAGAGAGGGACAGTGGAACATTCAGTACTTC. This codes for CASREGQWNIQYF.